The clone carrying this TCR beta chain has more than one count but fewer than ten. Its target is unknown. This sample is part of a study of identical twins. General study results and limits: Twins' surplus sharing was weaker for beta out-of-frame sequences.

The CDR3 is 14 residues long. Unmatched junction bases numbered 9, after V lost 8 bases and J lost 7 bases. The V gene's germline CDR1 is MDHEN and CDR2 SYDVKM. Template switching introduced a universal primer site, and the cDNA bore unique molecular identifiers. TCRdb redid the calling of the 5' RACE reads with MiXCR, one entry per CDR3 protein. The sample records about 530,000 distinct CDR3 sequences, around 15% being singletons. Among all donors, each was a healthy Caucasian. The same sample was also used in a study of yellow fever vaccine responses in identical twins.

The sequencing sample was made of CD4+ T cells sorted from blood. The chain couples TRBV28 to TRBJ2-1; TRBD2 agrees at 9 bases. This clonotype was sampled from a woman aged 18-30 years in good health. CDR3 sequence reads: CASRREGPNNEQFF. The DNA of the CDR3 is TGTGCCAGCCGGCGGGAGGGCCCTAATAATGAGCAGTTCTTC.